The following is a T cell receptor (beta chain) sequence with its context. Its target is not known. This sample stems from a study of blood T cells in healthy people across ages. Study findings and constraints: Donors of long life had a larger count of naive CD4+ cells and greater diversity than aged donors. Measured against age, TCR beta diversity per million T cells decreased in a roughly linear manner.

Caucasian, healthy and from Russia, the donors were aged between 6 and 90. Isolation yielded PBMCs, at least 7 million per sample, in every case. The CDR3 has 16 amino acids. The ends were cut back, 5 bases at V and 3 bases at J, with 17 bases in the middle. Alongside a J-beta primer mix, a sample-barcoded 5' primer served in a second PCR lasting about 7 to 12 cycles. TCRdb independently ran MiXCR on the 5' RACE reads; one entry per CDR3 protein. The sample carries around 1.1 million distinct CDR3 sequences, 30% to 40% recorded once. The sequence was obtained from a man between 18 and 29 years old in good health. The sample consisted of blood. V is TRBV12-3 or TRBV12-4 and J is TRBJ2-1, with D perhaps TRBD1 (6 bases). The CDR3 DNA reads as TGTGCCAGCAGTCCCCAAGGACAGTTCCTCTACAATGAGCAGTTCTTC. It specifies CASSPQGQFLYNEQFF.